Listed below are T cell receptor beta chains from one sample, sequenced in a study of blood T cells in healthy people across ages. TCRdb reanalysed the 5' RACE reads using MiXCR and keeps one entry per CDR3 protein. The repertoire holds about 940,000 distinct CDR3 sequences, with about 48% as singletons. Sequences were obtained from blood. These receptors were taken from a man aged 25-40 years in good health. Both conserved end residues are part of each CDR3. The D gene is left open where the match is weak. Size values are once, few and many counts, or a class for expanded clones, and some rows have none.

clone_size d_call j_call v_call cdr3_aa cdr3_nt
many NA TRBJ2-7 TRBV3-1 CASSQDVEQYF TGTGCCAGCAGCCAAGATGTCGAGCAGTACTTC
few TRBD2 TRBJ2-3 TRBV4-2 CASSRSTSGTSDTQYF TGTGCCAGCAGCCGATCGACTAGCGGGACCAGCGATACGCAGTATTTT
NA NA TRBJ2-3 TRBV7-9 CASSSTAGADTQYF TGTGCCAGCAGCTCGACGGCCGGGGCAGATACGCAGTATTTT
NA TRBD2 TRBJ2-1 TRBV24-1 CATSDILAGADNEQFF TGTGCCACCAGTGATATACTAGCGGGGGCCGACAATGAGCAGTTCTTC
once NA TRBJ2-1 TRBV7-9 CASSLSGSGDEQFF TGTGCCAGCAGCTTAAGTGGGAGTGGGGATGAGCAGTTCTTC
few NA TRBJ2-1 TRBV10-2 CASSEYLYNEQFF TGCGCCAGCAGTGAGTACCTATACAATGAGCAGTTCTTC
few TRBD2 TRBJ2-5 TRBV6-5 CASSSGTSGGAGETQYF TGTGCCAGCAGTTCCGGGACTAGCGGGGGGGCCGGTGAGACCCAGTACTTC
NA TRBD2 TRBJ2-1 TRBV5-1 CASSLGGTSADNEQFF TGCGCCAGCAGCTTGGGCGGGACTAGCGCGGACAATGAGCAGTTCTTC
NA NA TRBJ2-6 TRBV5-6 CASSLGTVSSGANVLTF TGTGCCAGCAGCTTGGGGACAGTGTCATCTGGGGCCAACGTCCTGACTTTC
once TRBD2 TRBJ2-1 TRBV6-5 CASSYSASGGAFNEQFF TGTGCCAGCAGTTACTCGGCTAGCGGGGGGGCATTTAATGAGCAGTTCTTC
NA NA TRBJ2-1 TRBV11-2 CASSLGRTSEQFF TGTGCCAGCAGTTTGGGACGGACTTCGGAGCAGTTCTTC
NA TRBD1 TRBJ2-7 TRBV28 CASSPGGTGHEQYF TGTGCCAGCAGCCCAGGGGGCACGGGCCACGAGCAGTACTTC
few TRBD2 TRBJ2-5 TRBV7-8 CASSAGLAGGQETQYF TGTGCCAGCAGTGCCGGACTAGCGGGGGGTCAAGAGACCCAGTACTTC
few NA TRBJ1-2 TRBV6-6 CASSPRYNYGYTF TGTGCCAGCAGTCCTCGGTATAACTATGGCTACACCTTC
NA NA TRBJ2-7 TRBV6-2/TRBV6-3 CASSYSARNEQYF TGTGCCAGCAGTTACTCGGCGAGGAACGAGCAGTACTTC
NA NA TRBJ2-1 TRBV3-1 CASSQVERLQFF TGTGCCAGCAGCCAAGTTGAACGCTTGCAGTTCTTC
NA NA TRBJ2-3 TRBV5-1 CASSQSHSTDTQYF TGCGCCAGCAGCCAATCGCACTCCACAGATACGCAGTATTTT
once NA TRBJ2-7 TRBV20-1 CSSQGGAKIYEQYF TGCAGTTCCCAGGGCGGAGCAAAGATTTACGAGCAGTACTTC
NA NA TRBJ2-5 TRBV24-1 CATRDYRLGETQYF TGTGCCACCAGGGACTACCGACTCGGCGAGACCCAGTACTTC
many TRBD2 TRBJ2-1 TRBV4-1 CASSQDSGVGSYNEQFF TGCGCCAGCAGCCAAGATAGCGGGGTCGGCTCCTACAATGAGCAGTTCTTC